The T cell receptor beta chain described here comes from a study of blood T cell repertoires in COVID-19. Study at large: From the United States, Italy and Spain came samples of acute and convalescent COVID-19.

In germline, CDR1 is ENHRY, CDR2 SYGVKD. CDR3 length: 14 amino acids. Trimming cost V 8 bases and J 15 bases; bases outside gene matches: 16. Under the authors' procedure: Counts of nucleated cells, estimated from reference gene primer amplification, were obtained. Produced via immunoSEQ multiplex PCR; TCRdb's table is partial and in-frame only. V and J calls and clone size are copied from that table; D and trimming were computed from the DNA. This sample has approximately 350,000 clones; 87% occur once, and the top ten carry about 6%. The rearrangement uses TRBV10-3 and TRBJ2-1; 10 nucleotides agree with TRBD2. This clonotype was obtained from a woman between 45 and 60 years old with COVID-19, enrolled during active disease. Source material: peripheral blood. The DNA for the CDR3 is TGTGCCATCGGGGGTGGGCTAGCGGGAGAGGTTGGGTTCTTC. Translation: CAIGGGLAGEVGFF.